This T cell receptor (beta chain) was sequenced for a study of blood T cell repertoires in COVID-19. For the study at large: COVID-19 samples from acute and convalescent phases originated in the United States, Italy and Spain. Nucleic acid was either cDNA or gDNA, and it came from T cells, B-cell-depleted T cells, or PBMCs.

In the original processing: Reference gene primers were amplified, and this amplification served to estimate nucleated cell counts. The method was immunoSEQ multiplex PCR; TCRdb's version includes in-frame clones alone and lacks a portion of them. The DNA gave D and trimming, while V, J and clone size come from that table. The table lists 150,000 or so clones, almost 85% of them singletons. The CDR3 covers 14 residues. J gave up 2 bases and V 1 base, and 5 bases lay outside the gene matches. CDR1 and CDR2 (germline): GTSNPN, SVGIG (reference sequence). The chain recombines TRBV30 with TRBJ2-7; 7 nucleotides line up with TRBD1. The source material was peripheral blood. This receptor was obtained from a human donor with acute or convalescent COVID-19. The donor label of this sample is uncertain. The CDR3 loop reads CAWSGAGGAYEQYF. The CDR3 bases are TGTGCCTGGAGTGGGGCAGGGGGAGCCTACGAGCAGTACTTC.